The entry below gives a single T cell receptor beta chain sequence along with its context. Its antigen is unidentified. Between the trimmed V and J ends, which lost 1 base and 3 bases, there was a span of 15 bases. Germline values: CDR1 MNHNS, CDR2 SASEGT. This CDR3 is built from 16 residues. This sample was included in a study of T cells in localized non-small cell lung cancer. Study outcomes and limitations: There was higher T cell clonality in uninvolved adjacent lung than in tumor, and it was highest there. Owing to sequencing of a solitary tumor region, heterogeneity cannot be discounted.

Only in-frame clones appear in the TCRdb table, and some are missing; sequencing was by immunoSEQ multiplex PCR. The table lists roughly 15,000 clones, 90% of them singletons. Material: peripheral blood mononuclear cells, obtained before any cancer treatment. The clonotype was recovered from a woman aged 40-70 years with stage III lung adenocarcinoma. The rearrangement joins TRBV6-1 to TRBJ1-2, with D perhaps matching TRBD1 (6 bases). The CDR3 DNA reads TGTGCCAGCAGTGAAGTACGGAGCAACAGGGACTATGGCTACACCTTC. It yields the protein CASSEVRSNRDYGYTF.